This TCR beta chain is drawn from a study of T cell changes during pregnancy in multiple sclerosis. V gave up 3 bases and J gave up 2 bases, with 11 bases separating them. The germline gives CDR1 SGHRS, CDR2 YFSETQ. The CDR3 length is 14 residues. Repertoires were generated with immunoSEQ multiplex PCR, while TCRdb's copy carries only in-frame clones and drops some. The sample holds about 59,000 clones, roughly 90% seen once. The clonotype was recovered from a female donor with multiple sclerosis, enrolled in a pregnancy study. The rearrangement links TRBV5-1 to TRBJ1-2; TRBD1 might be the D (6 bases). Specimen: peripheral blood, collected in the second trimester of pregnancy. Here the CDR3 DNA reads TGCGCCAGCAGCTCAACAGGGTCGAACTATGGCTACACCTTC. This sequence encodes CASSSTGSNYGYTF.